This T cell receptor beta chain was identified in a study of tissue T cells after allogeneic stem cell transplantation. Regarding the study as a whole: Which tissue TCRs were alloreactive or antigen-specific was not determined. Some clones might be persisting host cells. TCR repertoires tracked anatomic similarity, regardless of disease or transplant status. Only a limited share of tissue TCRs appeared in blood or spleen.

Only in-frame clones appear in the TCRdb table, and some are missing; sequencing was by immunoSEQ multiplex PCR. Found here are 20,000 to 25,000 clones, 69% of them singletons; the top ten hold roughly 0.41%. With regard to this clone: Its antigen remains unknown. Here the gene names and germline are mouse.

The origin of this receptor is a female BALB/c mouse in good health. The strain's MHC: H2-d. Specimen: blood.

The chain's CDR3 is CASGAQGVSGNTLYF. The DNA read from the CDR3 is TGTGCCAGCGGTGCCCAGGGGGTTTCTGGAAATACGCTCTAT. The chain has TRBV13-2 and TRBJ1-3, with 7 positions matching TRBD1. The sequenced fragment ends 1 residue before the CDR3 boundary, so the rest is inferred from the germline J gene. Germline V gene sequence: CDR1 NNHNN, CDR2 SYGAGS (reference sequence). V was clipped by 3 bases and J by 0 bases; unmatched bases: 3. The length of the CDR3 is 15 residues.